The 20 T cell receptor beta chains below come from one sample, sequenced in a study of cytomegalovirus exposure and HLA in healthy donors. This PCR relied on a set of 60 Vbeta primers and 13 Jbeta primers. The table came from immunoSEQ multiplex PCR; TCRdb's copy has only in-frame clones and leaves some out. Here the sample spans just under 150,000 clones, roughly 80% being singletons. What was sequenced was PBMCs. The receptors derive from a woman in her twenties or thirties in good health and CMV-seronegative.

J is TRBJ2-5 and V is TRBV2, with 8 bases that match TRBD2. Trimming took 1 base from V and 4 from J; bases not matched to a gene: 11. The germline gives CDR1 SNHLY, CDR2 FYNNEI. The CDR3 loop spans 17 amino acids. The CDR3 DNA reads as TGTGCCAGCAGTGAAGGACCGTGGGGACTAGTGGGAGAGACCCAGTACTTC. It yields the protein CASSEGPWGLVGETQYF.

J is TRBJ2-7 and V is TRBV13; D not resolved. This CDR3 has 13 amino acids. The germline V gene encodes CDR1 PRHDT and CDR2 FYEKMQ (reference sequence). The V and J ends lost 5 bases and 1 base respectively, with 9 bases between them. CDR3 DNA sequence: TGTGCCAGCAGCCAGCGTGATTCCTACGAGCAGTACTTC. Protein product: CASSQRDSYEQYF.

The chain joins TRBV5-1 to TRBJ2-7; 8 bases are a match to TRBD2. V shed 2 bases and J 9 bases; nucleotides not matched to a gene: 16. CDR1 and CDR2 (germline): SGHRS, YFSETQ. CDR3 length equals 16 residues. The CDR3 reads CASSFAGLRGAGAQYF. Written as DNA, the CDR3 is TGCGCCAGCAGCTTTGCGGGTTTGCGGGGGGCCGGAGCGCAGTACTTC.

The rearrangement joins TRBV30 to TRBJ2-7, with TRBD2 as a possible D gene (6 bases). Germline V gene sequence: CDR1 GTSNPN, CDR2 SVGIG (reference sequence). The ends were cut back, 2 bases at V and 3 bases at J, with 17 bases in the middle. CDR3 length: 15 amino acids. This CDR3 is CAWSPSLGGLYEQYF. CDR3 nucleotides: TGTGCCTGGAGTCCCTCCCTGGGGGGACTCTACGAGCAGTACTTC.

This chain connects TRBV28 to TRBJ2-1; maybe TRBD2 (6 bases). The V gene's germline CDR1 is MDHEN and CDR2 SYDVKM. CDR3 length equals 15 residues. V was shortened by 6 bases and J by 5 bases, with 17 bases between the two germline ends. The CDR3 region has the DNA TGTGCCAGCAGCAACCTAGCGTGGAGAGACAATGAGCAGTTCTTC. Translated, it gives CASSNLAWRDNEQFF.

V usage is TRBV7-9 and J usage is TRBJ1-3; TRBD1 might be the D (5 bases). CDR3 length equals 16 residues. The germline V gene encodes CDR1 SEHNR and CDR2 FQNEAQ (reference sequence). Deletions cut 2 bases from V and 3 bases from J, with 14 bases between. CDR3 bases: TGTGCCAGCAGCTTACCCCCCGGGGGAGTTGGAAACACCATATATTTT. It yields the protein CASSLPPGGVGNTIYF. Using reference TRBV7-9 and TRBJ1-3 for the parts outside the CDR3, the full variable domain is DTGVSQNPRHKITKRGQNVTFRCDPISEHNRLYWYRQTLGQGPEFLTYFQNEAQLEKSRLLSDRFSAERPKGSFSTLEIQRTEQGDSAMYLCASSLPPGGVGNTIYFGEGSWLTVV.

This clone was recorded a few times. The chain couples TRBV6-4 to TRBJ1-2; TRBD1 is a possible D gene (5 bases). This CDR3 has 12 residues. Germline CDR1 MRHNA, CDR2 SNTAGT. Trimming left V 4 bases short and J 5 bases short, with 8 bases between. This CDR3 is CASSGGVYGYTF. The CDR3 bases are TGTGCCAGCAGTGGGGGGGTTTATGGCTACACCTTC.

The chain has TRBV7-9 and TRBJ1-5; possible D gene TRBD1, 5 bases. CDR3 length: 14 amino acids. V was pared by 2 bases and J by 10 bases, with 15 bases between. The germline gives CDR1 SEHNR, CDR2 FQNEAQ (reference sequence). For the CDR3, the DNA is TGTGCCAGCAGCTTAACAGGTGCAAATCTCCCCCAGCATTTT. Protein product: CASSLTGANLPQHF.

This clone was seen just once. The chain couples TRBV28 to TRBJ2-4; 7 bases line up with TRBD1. Germline V CDR1 and CDR2: MDHEN, SYDVKM. V gave up 4 bases and J gave up 7 bases; unmatched junction bases: 13. The CDR3 contains 16 residues. CDR3 loop: CASSSFATGRRNIQYF. CDR3 nucleotides: TGTGCCAGCAGTTCCTTCGCGACAGGGCGAAGGAACATTCAGTACTTC.

The chain recombines TRBV4-3 with TRBJ1-1, with D perhaps TRBD1 (6 bases). The CDR3 loop spans 20 amino acids. Germline V gives CDR1 LGHNA, CDR2 YSLEER. V was cut by 0 bases and J by 0 bases, with 23 bases left in between. The CDR3 DNA reads as TGCGCCAGCAGCCAAGATTGGGGGGGCTGGATCCGGAGTATGAACACTGAAGCTTTCTTT. It translates to CASSQDWGGWIRSMNTEAFF.

The chain uses TRBV11-2 and TRBJ2-1; D perhaps matches TRBD2 (7 bases). V was pared by 1 base and J by 3 bases, with 13 bases between. The CDR3 is 16 residues long. Per the germline V gene, CDR1 is SGHAT and CDR2 is FQNNGV. Here the CDR3 reads CASSLAGGRGYNEQFF. CDR3 coding DNA: TGTGCCAGCAGCTTAGCGGGGGGCAGAGGCTACAATGAGCAGTTCTTC.

The chain has TRBV25-1 and TRBJ1-2; D is uncertain. V lost 2 bases and J 4 bases, leaving 5 bases between the germline ends. The CDR3 loop spans 12 amino acids. Germline assignment: CDR1 MGHDK and CDR2 SYGVNS. CDR3 sequence reads: CASSETGYGYTF. The CDR3 DNA follows: TGTGCCAGCAGTGAAACGGGCTATGGCTACACCTTC.

The genes are TRBV27 and TRBJ2-5, with 11 bases lining up with TRBD1. This CDR3 contains 14 residues. Looked up from germline, CDR1 is MNHEY and CDR2 is SMNVEV (reference sequence). V was clipped by 8 bases and J by 5 bases; unmatched bases: 7. For the CDR3, the DNA is TGTGCCAGCGGACAGGGGGCGTTTCCCGAGACCCAGTACTTC. Amino acid sequence: CASGQGAFPETQYF.

The chain is built from TRBV7-6 and TRBJ2-1, with a possible D match to TRBD2 (6 bases). Deletions cut 1 base from V and 3 bases from J, with 10 bases between. Per the germline V gene, CDR1 is SGHVS and CDR2 is FNYEAQ. CDR3 length: 15 residues. The CDR3 region has the DNA TGTGCCAGCAGCTTAGTAGCGGTTGGCTACAATGAGCAGTTCTTC. It codes for CASSLVAVGYNEQFF.

The chain is built from TRBV10-3 and TRBJ1-1; tentatively, D is TRBD1 (6 bases). The CDR3 loop spans 16 amino acids. The V gene's germline CDR1 is ENHRY and CDR2 SYGVKD. Trimming shortened V by 0 bases and J by 7 bases, and 18 bases separated the two germline ends. The CDR3 sequence is CAISESLRTEMIEAFF. The CDR3 DNA is TGTGCCATCAGTGAGTCCCTTAGGACAGAAATGATTGAAGCTTTCTTT.

The rearrangement uses TRBV7-9 and TRBJ1-2, with TRBD1 as a possible D gene (6 bases). Germline loops: CDR1 SEHNR, CDR2 FQNEAQ (reference sequence). The CDR3 has 14 amino acids. V lost 3 bases and J lost 4, with 12 bases in between. The DNA for the CDR3 is TGTGCCAGCAGCTTGGGCAGGGGCCCCTATGGCTACACCTTC. It specifies CASSLGRGPYGYTF.

The chain carries TRBV4-1 and TRBJ2-7; D perhaps matches TRBD1 (5 bases). The ends were cut back, 0 bases at V and 3 bases at J, with 12 bases in the middle. The length of the CDR3 is 15 residues. CDR1 is MGHRA, CDR2 YSYEKL, per germline. The CDR3 bases are TGCGCCAGCAGCCAAGACAGGGCAATTTACTACGAGCAGTACTTC. As protein: CASSQDRAIYYEQYF.

This clone has only a few counts. The chain carries TRBV7-2 and TRBJ2-3; tentatively, D is TRBD2 (5 bases). The germline V gene encodes CDR1 SGHTA and CDR2 FQGNSA. The CDR3 covers 13 residues. Trimming removed 4 bases at V and 7 bases at J, with 12 bases between. The CDR3 DNA follows: TGTGCCAGCAGCTCTTATAGGACTTATACGCAGTATTTT. Translation: CASSSYRTYTQYF.

This CDR3 reads CARRTDRGSTDTQYF. CDR3 in DNA: TGTGCCAGGAGAACTGACAGGGGCAGCACAGATACGCAGTATTTT. This chain joins TRBV2 and TRBJ2-3; the match to TRBD1 covers 8 bases. Germline assignment: CDR1 SNHLY and CDR2 FYNNEI. The CDR3 runs to 15 residues. V was clipped by 9 bases and J by 0 bases; unmatched bases: 8.

The rearrangement links TRBV4-2 to TRBJ1-5, with 9 nucleotides matching TRBD1. The germline V gene encodes CDR1 LGHNA and CDR2 YNFKEQ. V lost 1 base and J lost 4; bases outside the gene matches: 11. The CDR3 contains 18 residues. The CDR3: CASSQVLIGTGLNQPQHF. The CDR3 nucleotides are TGTGCCAGCAGCCAAGTTCTAATCGGGACAGGGTTAAATCAGCCCCAGCATTTT.